This TCR beta chain was documented in a study of blood T cell repertoires in COVID-19. Overall study: Acute and convalescent COVID-19 specimens originated in the United States, Italy and Spain.

The CDR3 sequence is 15 residues long. The J segment lost 10 bases and the V segment lost 4 bases, leaving 8 bases of the junction unmatched. CDR1 MNHEY and CDR2 SMNVEV come from the germline V gene (reference sequence). The table came from immunoSEQ multiplex PCR; TCRdb's copy has only in-frame clones and leaves some out. The repertoire includes around 300,000 clones, 80% to 95% of them detected once, and around 6.8% sits in the top ten. The sample comprised peripheral blood. The chain recombines TRBV27 with TRBJ1-6; TRBD1 aligns across 9 bases. This receptor was identified in a woman aged 25 to 39 with COVID-19, enrolled during active disease. CDR3 amino acids: CASSSGQGFRSPLHF. The CDR3 DNA is TGTGCCAGCAGTTCCGGACAGGGGTTTAGGTCACCCCTCCACTTT.